Each of the 30 T cell receptor beta chains below was sequenced from the same sample in a study of T cells after yellow fever vaccination. TCRdb re-called the 5' RACE reads with MiXCR, one entry per CDR3 protein. The data contain 300,000 or so distinct CDR3 sequences, about 8.3% of them seen just once; the ten biggest clones take up 17%. The specimen was PBMCs, collected 45 days after the first yellow fever vaccination. These receptors originate from a man younger than 35 who received the YFV17D yellow fever vaccine.

The chain recombines TRBV20-1 with TRBJ2-3; 7 bases are a match to TRBD2. From germline, CDR1 is DFQATT and CDR2 SNEGSKA (reference sequence). The CDR3 sequence is 16 residues long. The trim removed 6 bases at V and 3 bases at J, leaving 15 bases unmatched. The CDR3 coding sequence is TGCAGTGCGGCGGGAGCGGGTCCCTTAAAGACAGATACGCAGTATTTT. This codes for CSAAGAGPLKTDTQYF.

This clonotype was detected many times. The chain has TRBV11-2 and TRBJ2-5; 7 positions agree with TRBD2. The J segment lost 0 bases and the V segment lost 5 bases, leaving 9 bases of the junction unmatched. The CDR3 has 16 amino acids. Germline CDR1 is SGHAT and CDR2 is FQNNGV. The CDR3 DNA follows: TGTGCCAGCAGCCCACCTAGCGGTTGGTACCAAGAGACCCAGTACTTC. Translation: CASSPPSGWYQETQYF.

This clonotype has only a few counts. This chain joins TRBV20-1 and TRBJ2-3; 7 bases line up with TRBD1. The CDR3 has 15 residues. Germline lookup yields CDR1 DFQATT and CDR2 SNEGSKA (reference sequence). Trimming cost V 5 bases and J 5 bases; bases outside gene matches: 13. CDR3 residues: CSAPSRSRGIDTQYF. The CDR3 region has the DNA TGCAGTGCTCCCTCGCGAAGCAGGGGGATAGATACGCAGTATTTT.

The chain joins TRBV28 to TRBJ2-2, with D unclear. The CDR3 is made up of 15 amino acids. The V gene lost 2 bases and the J gene lost 5 bases, with 12 bases spanning the gap. Germline values: CDR1 MDHEN, CDR2 SYDVKM. In DNA, the CDR3 is TGTGCCAGCAGTTTAGGCGCTAGAGAAACCGGGGAGCTGTTTTTT. Translated: CASSLGARETGELFF.

This clonotype was counted between two and nine times. The chain employs TRBV4-1 and TRBJ2-2; D unclear. The germline V gene encodes CDR1 MGHRA and CDR2 YSYEKL. The CDR3 loop spans 15 amino acids. With 0 bases removed from V and 4 bases from J, the gap between germline ends came to 9 bases. In nucleotides, the CDR3 is TGCGCCAGCAGCCAAGAGGGAACTCGCACCGGGGAGCTGTTTTTT. Its translation is CASSQEGTRTGELFF.

This clonotype was picked up many times. V and J are TRBV6-5 and TRBJ1-1; TRBD1 aligns across 7 bases. Trimming removed 5 bases from V and 5 bases from J; junction bases left unmatched: 5. The CDR3 totals 13 residues. Germline values: CDR1 MNHEY, CDR2 SVGAGI. For the CDR3, the DNA is TGTGCCAGCAGTAACAGGGGAGGAACTGAAGCTTTCTTT. This encodes CASSNRGGTEAFF.

This clonotype occurred many times. V usage is TRBV12-3 or TRBV12-4 and J usage is TRBJ2-5; D not resolved. The CDR3 consists of 16 residues. Trimming shortened V by 1 base and J by 4 bases, and 16 bases separated the two germline ends. CDR3 coding DNA: TGTGCCAGCAGTTTAGTAGCAGGTGTGGGCGCAGAGACCCAGTACTTC. Encoded protein: CASSLVAGVGAETQYF.

This clonotype was found a few times. The chain couples TRBV20-1 to TRBJ1-4; D remains unclear. The V gene lost 2 bases and the J gene lost 0 bases, with 4 bases spanning the gap. Looked up from germline, CDR1 is DFQATT and CDR2 is SNEGSKA (reference sequence). The CDR3 runs 13 residues. In DNA, the CDR3 is TGCAGTGCTAGATTACCAACTAATGAAAAACTGTTTTTT. Its protein product is CSARLPTNEKLFF.

The chain employs TRBV20-1 and TRBJ2-5, with a possible D match to TRBD2 (6 bases). Trimming pared 4 bases from V and 5 bases from J, leaving 17 bases between. Looked up from germline, CDR1 is DFQATT and CDR2 is SNEGSKA (reference sequence). The CDR3 is made up of 14 amino acids. The CDR3 region is CSANPWAGRETQYF. In DNA, the CDR3 is TGCAGTGCTAATCCCTGGGCAGGGAGGGAGACCCAGTACTTC.

The chain recombines TRBV6-4 with TRBJ2-7; D not certain. Germline CDR1 MRHNA, CDR2 SNTAGT. Trimming stripped 0 bases from V and 1 base from J, with 7 bases between. The CDR3 totals 14 residues. The CDR3: CASSDSWASYEQYV. The CDR3 bases are TGTGCCAGCAGTGACTCTTGGGCATCCTACGAGCAGTACGTC.

This clonotype was seen only a few times. This CDR3 is CSGARTGTGNTEAFF. CDR3 in DNA: TGCAGCGGAGCCCGAACCGGGACAGGGAACACTGAAGCTTTCTTT. J is TRBJ1-1 and V is TRBV20-1; 8 nucleotides agree with TRBD1. Germline V gene sequence: CDR1 DFQATT, CDR2 SNEGSKA (reference sequence). The CDR3 sequence is 15 residues long.

This clonotype has only a few counts. This chain joins TRBV4-3 and TRBJ2-1; possibly TRBD2 for D (6 bases). The CDR3 spans 15 residues. The germline V gene encodes CDR1 LGHNA and CDR2 YSLEER. V was trimmed by 3 bases and J by 9 bases, leaving 18 bases between them. Written as DNA, the CDR3 is TGCGCCAGCAGCCATGGGAGTCTAGCGAGTGGTGAGCAGTTCTTC. It encodes CASSHGSLASGEQFF.

This clonotype was observed at least ten times. The V gene is TRBV6-4, the J gene TRBJ2-7; 7 bases fit TRBD1. Unmatched junction bases numbered 8, after V lost 5 bases and J lost 7 bases. The CDR3 spans 13 residues. Germline V gene data show CDR1 as MRHNA and CDR2 as SNTAGT. CDR3 sequence (DNA): TGTGCCAGCAGTACAGGGGTCAGGGGAGAGCAGTACGTC. Translating gives CASSTGVRGEQYV.

This clonotype was observed many times. The gene calls are TRBV9 and TRBJ1-2; TRBD1 might be the D (5 bases). CDR1 SGDLS and CDR2 YYNGEE come from the germline V gene. The CDR3 runs 15 residues. Trimming shortened V by 4 bases and J by 4 bases, and 17 bases separated the two germline ends. Written as DNA, the CDR3 is TGTGCCAGCAGCCCGACAACGGGGCTCCCCTATGGCTACACCTTC. Encoded protein: CASSPTTGLPYGYTF.

Ten or more counts support this clonotype. The chain combines TRBV12-3 or TRBV12-4 with TRBJ2-3; D may be TRBD2 (6 bases). V lost 6 bases to trimming and J lost 0 bases, with 13 bases between them. The CDR3 sequence is 15 residues long. In DNA, the CDR3 is TGTGCCAGCAGACCACGGGGGACTAGCACAGATACGCAGTATTTT. Protein product: CASRPRGTSTDTQYF.

A few counts support this clonotype. The V call is TRBV6-5, the J call TRBJ1-4; D not resolved. With 4 bases removed from V and 7 bases from J, the gap between germline ends came to 13 bases. Germline CDR1 reads MNHEY; CDR2 reads SVGAGI. This CDR3 is 14 amino acids long. The CDR3: CASSFRLRPEKLFF. The CDR3 nucleotides are TGTGCCAGCAGTTTCAGACTGAGGCCTGAAAAACTGTTTTTT.

Turning to this clonotype: Germline is not matched at one junction end, which may reflect a read error. V is TRBV13 and J is TRBJ2-7, with TRBD1 matching over 8 bases. Germline loops: CDR1 PRHDT, CDR2 FYEKMQ (reference sequence). The CDR3 has 14 residues. CDR3 sequence: CASTLQGVPYEQYF. CDR3 sequence (DNA): TGTGCCAGCACCTTACAGGGGGTACCCTACGAGCAGTACTTC.

The chain combines TRBV5-1 with TRBJ2-3; D gene uncertain. V was cut by 6 bases and J by 0 bases, with 14 bases left in between. This CDR3 contains 15 residues. CDR1 and CDR2 (germline): SGHRS, YFSETQ. Here the CDR3 DNA reads TGCGCCAGCAACACGTTTGGTCCTAGCACAGATACGCAGTATTTT. Its protein is CASNTFGPSTDTQYF.

This chain joins TRBV28 and TRBJ1-2; D may be TRBD1 (5 bases). V shed 6 bases and J shed 3 bases, with 11 bases lying between them. The CDR3 runs 13 residues. In germline, CDR1 is MDHEN, CDR2 SYDVKM. The CDR3: CASSWGRHYGYTF. In DNA form, the CDR3 reads TGTGCCAGCAGCTGGGGACGGCACTATGGCTACACCTTC.

This chain's CDR3 is CASIPSGGAESYNEQFF. As DNA, the CDR3 is TGTGCCAGCATCCCCAGCGGGGGGGCCGAATCCTACAATGAGCAGTTCTTC. V and J are TRBV2 and TRBJ2-1; 10 nucleotides line up with TRBD2. The CDR3 runs 17 residues. CDR1 and CDR2 from the germline V gene are SNHLY and FYNNEI. The V gene end was trimmed by 7 bases and the J gene end by 1 base; junction bases not matched to a gene: 10.

A few counts support this clonotype. The chain combines TRBV4-2 with TRBJ1-1; no definite D call. The germline V gene encodes CDR1 LGHNA and CDR2 YNFKEQ. The CDR3 has 14 residues. Trimming shortened V by 5 bases and J by 4 bases, and 14 bases separated the two germline ends. The CDR3 loop is CASSFGVRGTEAFF. The CDR3 bases are TGTGCCAGCAGCTTCGGGGTTCGGGGCACTGAAGCTTTCTTT.

This clonotype has ten or more counts. V gene TRBV5-6 combines with J gene TRBJ2-2; 7 bases are a match to TRBD1. V lost 1 base to trimming and J lost 6 bases; unmatched junction nucleotides: 6. The length of the CDR3 is 15 residues. Germline CDR1 and CDR2: SGHDT and YYEEEE. The CDR3 DNA is TGTGCCAGCAGCTTGCCCAGGGGGATCCCCGGGGAGCTGTTTTTT. Residues: CASSLPRGIPGELFF.

The V and J genes are TRBV18 and TRBJ1-2; TRBD1 is a possible D gene (6 bases). Trimming took 1 base from V and 8 from J, leaving 11 bases between them. This CDR3 has 13 amino acids. In germline, CDR1 is KGHSH, CDR2 LQKENI. The CDR3 is CASSPRQEEGYTF. The DNA of the CDR3 is TGTGCCAGCTCACCACGACAGGAAGAGGGCTACACCTTC.

In this sample, this clonotype turned up a few times. V is TRBV19 and J is TRBJ2-3; TRBD2 agrees at 8 bases. The germline V gene encodes CDR1 LNHDA and CDR2 SQIVND (reference sequence). The ends lost 3 bases at V and 2 bases at J; junction bases unmatched: 10. This CDR3 contains 17 residues. The CDR3 nucleotides are TGTGCCAGTAGTATTTTCCTCGGAGCGGGGGACACAGATACGCAGTATTTT. Encoded protein: CASSIFLGAGDTDTQYF.

The rearrangement uses TRBV30 and TRBJ2-7; tentatively, D is TRBD1 or TRBD2 (6 bases each). Trimming stripped 5 bases from V and 3 bases from J, with 8 bases between. Germline V gene lookup returns CDR1 GTSNPN and CDR2 SVGIG (reference sequence). The CDR3 spans 11 residues. CDR3 sequence reads: CAWGGRYEQYF. CDR3 DNA: TGTGCCTGGGGGGGGCGCTACGAGCAGTACTTC.

This clonotype was found many times. The chain combines TRBV6-5 with TRBJ1-5; 8 positions match TRBD1. Trimming cost V 6 bases and J 5 bases; bases outside gene matches: 0. This CDR3 is built from 12 residues. The germline V gene encodes CDR1 MNHEY and CDR2 SVGAGI. Here the CDR3 reads CASRQGDQPQHF. The CDR3 DNA sequence: TGTGCCAGCAGACAGGGGGATCAGCCCCAGCATTTT.

This chain's CDR3 is CASSLPNTYGYTF. The CDR3 DNA reads as TGTGCCAGCAGCCTCCCCAACACCTATGGCTACACCTTC. V gene TRBV9 combines with J gene TRBJ1-2; no clear D gene. Per the germline V gene, CDR1 is SGDLS and CDR2 is YYNGEE. This CDR3 has 13 amino acids. Trimming removed 4 bases at V and 4 bases at J, with 11 bases between.

This clonotype appeared a few times. This chain connects TRBV28 to TRBJ2-7, with D perhaps assigned TRBD1 or TRBD2 (6 bases each). Germline CDR1 MDHEN, CDR2 SYDVKM. Trimming took 3 bases from V and 4 from J, leaving 10 bases between them. The CDR3 length is 13 residues. The CDR3 region has the DNA TGTGCCAGCAGTTTCGGGGGCGGATACGAGCAGTACGTC. This gives the protein CASSFGGGYEQYV.

The rearrangement uses TRBV20-1 and TRBJ2-3, with D possibly TRBD2 on 6 matching bases. Germline CDR1 reads DFQATT; CDR2 reads SNEGSKA (reference sequence). The V end was cut by 3 bases, the J end by 5 bases, with 15 bases between. The CDR3 contains 14 residues. The CDR3: CSASFGGAGDTQYF. The CDR3 nucleotides are TGCAGTGCTAGTTTTGGCGGGGCGGGAGATACGCAGTATTTT.

The rearrangement links TRBV4-1 to TRBJ2-3; D uncertain. The germline CDR1 and CDR2 sequences are MGHRA and YSYEKL. V lost 3 bases and J 8 bases, leaving 12 bases between the germline ends. This CDR3 is built from 13 residues. The CDR3 sequence is CASSQGLGRTQYF. For the CDR3, the DNA is TGCGCCAGCAGCCAGGGCCTGGGTCGTACGCAGTATTTT.